These 27 T cell receptor beta chains share one sample of origin, sequenced in a study of Ad26.COV2.S vaccination and SARS-CoV-2 variants. The repertoire was sequenced with immunoSEQ multiplex PCR; TCRdb's copy has only in-frame clones and lacks some. The sample includes about 400,000 clones, around 93% of them seen just once. Regarding treatment: some 20 received Ad26.COV2.S at low or high dose, single or two shots; five or six received placebo; per-sample allocation not given. Samples came from day 63 after the first vaccine or placebo injection. This sample comprised peripheral blood, obtained in a trial of Ad26.COV2.S vaccine versus placebo. The receptors were gathered from a person between 18 and 59 years old who received the Ad26.COV2.S COVID-19 vaccine or a placebo.

The chain combines TRBV5-1 with TRBJ1-1, with a possible D match to TRBD1 (6 bases). Looked up from germline, CDR1 is SGHRS and CDR2 is YFSETQ. CDR3 length: 13 amino acids. V was shortened by 5 bases and J by 2 bases, with 10 bases between the two germline ends. Written as DNA, the CDR3 is TGCGCCAGCAGGGCACAGGGAAACACTGAAGCTTTCTTT. It specifies CASRAQGNTEAFF. Complete variable domain (other parts from reference TRBV5-1 and TRBJ1-1): KAGVTQTPRYLIKTRGQQVTLSCSPISGHRSVSWYQQTPGQGLQFLFEYFSETQRNKGNFPGRFSGRQFSNSRSEMNVSTLELGDSALYLCASRAQGNTEAFFGQGTRLTVV.

This clone is a singleton in its sample. The chain employs TRBV27 and TRBJ1-1, with 7 bases that match TRBD1. The germline gives CDR1 MNHEY, CDR2 SMNVEV (reference sequence). With 2 bases clipped from V and 7 bases from J, the junction kept 1 base outside the gene matches. This CDR3 is 12 amino acids long. The CDR3 DNA reads TGTGCCAGCAGTTTACCAGGGGGTGAAGCTTTCTTT. It yields the protein CASSLPGGEAFF.

V gene TRBV6-6 combines with J gene TRBJ1-5, with a tentative D call TRBD1 (5 bases). V was cut by 4 bases and J by 1 base, with 11 bases left in between. This CDR3 has 15 residues. Germline V gene lookup returns CDR1 MNHNY and CDR2 SVGAGI (reference sequence). CDR3 amino acids: CASSSGAGSNQPQHF. The CDR3 nucleotides read TGTGCCAGCAGTTCCGGGGCGGGAAGCAATCAGCCCCAGCATTTT.

The J gene is TRBJ2-2, the V gene TRBV10-3; D is unresolved. This CDR3 spans 12 amino acids. CDR1 and CDR2 (germline): ENHRY, SYGVKD. Trimming took 2 bases from V and 4 from J, leaving 2 bases between them. This CDR3 reads CAISEGTGELFF. The DNA of the CDR3 is TGTGCCATCAGTGAGGGCACCGGGGAGCTGTTTTTT.

This clone is a singleton in its sample. This sequence joins TRBV27 and TRBJ2-5, with a weak D call TRBD1 (5 bases). The germline CDR1 and CDR2 sequences are MNHEY and SMNVEV (reference sequence). V dropped 3 bases and J dropped 7 bases, with 9 bases sitting between them. The CDR3 is made up of 12 amino acids. The CDR3 region has the DNA TGTGCCAGCAGTTTTTATCAGGGGACCCAGTACTTC. Residues: CASSFYQGTQYF.

The gene calls are TRBV7-2 and TRBJ2-1; no definite D call. CDR3 length: 13 amino acids. With 1 base removed from V and 9 bases from J, the gap between germline ends came to 10 bases. Germline V gene sequence: CDR1 SGHTA, CDR2 FQGNSA. CDR3 nucleotide sequence: TGTGCCAGCAGCTTAGTGTATGAGAGTGAGCAGTTCTTC. It codes for CASSLVYESEQFF.

The chain couples TRBV28 to TRBJ1-5; D is unclear. Germline CDR1 and CDR2: MDHEN and SYDVKM. This CDR3 is 14 amino acids long. The V and J ends lost 2 bases and 4 bases respectively, with 9 bases between them. CDR3 loop: CASSLTDQNQPQHF. The CDR3 coding sequence is TGTGCCAGCAGTTTAACAGACCAGAATCAGCCCCAGCATTTT.

This clone occurred once. This chain links TRBV19 with TRBJ2-2, with 11 positions matching TRBD2. V was pared by 3 bases and J by 1 base, with 10 bases of the junction left unmatched. This CDR3 contains 19 residues. Per germline, CDR1 LNHDA and CDR2 SQIVND (reference sequence). CDR3: CASSISLLAGGLNTGELFF. The CDR3 DNA is TGTGCCAGTAGTATCAGTCTTCTAGCGGGGGGCCTGAACACCGGGGAGCTGTTTTTT.

This chain connects TRBV5-1 to TRBJ2-7; 7 nucleotides align to TRBD2. The CDR3 length is 13 residues. The trim removed 4 bases at V and 4 bases at J, leaving 5 bases unmatched. Germline V lookup: CDR1 SGHRS, CDR2 YFSETQ. CDR3: CASSPLGGYEQYF. Here the CDR3 DNA reads TGCGCCAGCAGCCCCCTCGGGGGGTACGAGCAGTACTTC.

The V and J genes are TRBV4-3 and TRBJ1-3, with 7 positions matching TRBD1. The germline V gene encodes CDR1 LGHNA and CDR2 YSLEER. After removal of 3 bases from V and 4 bases from J, the junction contained 12 bases not matched to a gene. The CDR3 totals 17 residues. The CDR3 DNA is TGCGCCAGCAGCCAGGACGACAGGGCCGATTTCGGAAACACCATATATTTT. Amino acids: CASSQDDRADFGNTIYF.

This chain links TRBV7-2 with TRBJ2-5; 9 nucleotides line up with TRBD2. Germline CDR1 reads SGHTA; CDR2 reads FQGNSA. This CDR3 comprises 13 residues. The trim removed 2 bases at V and 13 bases at J, leaving 8 bases unmatched. The CDR3 protein is CASSLSGLAGRYF. The DNA of the CDR3 is TGTGCCAGCAGCTTATCAGGGCTAGCGGGGCGGTACTTC.

The chain joins TRBV18 to TRBJ1-1; 10 bases are shared with TRBD1. V dropped 3 bases and J dropped 0; count of bases not matched to a gene: 4. Germline V gene sequence: CDR1 KGHSH, CDR2 LQKENI. The CDR3 is 16 residues long. CDR3 sequence reads: CASSPGQGGLNTEAFF. CDR3 DNA sequence: TGTGCCAGCTCACCCGGACAGGGGGGGTTGAACACTGAAGCTTTCTTT.

This clone has only one observation. The chain uses TRBV5-1 and TRBJ1-6; 10 positions match TRBD1. Germline V CDR1 and CDR2: SGHRS, YFSETQ. The CDR3 extends over 14 amino acids. The V segment lost 4 bases and the J segment 8 bases; nucleotides outside the gene matches: 3. The CDR3: CASSAGTGDSPLHF. The CDR3 DNA is TGCGCCAGCAGCGCCGGGACAGGGGATTCACCCCTCCACTTT.

The chain employs TRBV7-2 and TRBJ1-2, with D possibly being TRBD1 (6 bases). The CDR3 contains 14 residues. V lost 5 bases, J lost 5 bases, and 15 bases lay in between. Germline V gives CDR1 SGHTA, CDR2 FQGNSA. DNA for the CDR3: TGTGCCAGCAGCCACCTCTCGCAGGGGTATGGCTACACCTTC. This gives the protein CASSHLSQGYGYTF.

The chain recombines TRBV7-9 with TRBJ1-2, with TRBD1 identical over 8 bases. This CDR3 is 13 amino acids long. J lost 5 bases, V lost 5 bases, and 4 bases had no gene match. The germline V gene has CDR1 SEHNR and CDR2 FQNEAQ (reference sequence). CDR3 in amino acids: CASSQRTGYGYTF. The CDR3 DNA reads as TGTGCCAGCAGCCAACGGACAGGGTATGGCTACACCTTC.

The V call is TRBV6-5, the J call TRBJ1-1, with D possibly matching TRBD1 (6 bases). In germline, CDR1 is MNHEY, CDR2 SVGAGI. CDR3 length: 15 amino acids. Trimming left V 8 bases short and J 1 base short, with 17 bases between. CDR3 sequence: CASSLGGSSNTEAFF. The CDR3 DNA reads as TGTGCCAGCTCCTTAGGGGGGAGCTCGAACACTGAAGCTTTCTTT.

CDR3 loop: CASSQGRADNQPQHF. CDR3 DNA sequence: TGCGCCAGCAGCCAAGGTAGGGCAGATAATCAGCCCCAGCATTTT. V gene TRBV4-1 combines with J gene TRBJ1-5; D gene unclear. V was trimmed by 1 base and J by 4 bases, leaving 11 bases between them. This CDR3 comprises 15 residues. In germline, CDR1 is MGHRA, CDR2 YSYEKL.

The rearrangement uses TRBV5-1 and TRBJ2-1, with 7 bases that match TRBD1. Germline CDR1 and CDR2: SGHRS and YFSETQ. The CDR3 has 16 residues. V lost 0 bases, J lost 3 bases, and 6 bases stayed unmatched. The CDR3 here is CASSLGPRQGYNEQFF. Here the CDR3 DNA reads TGCGCCAGCAGCTTGGGGCCCAGACAGGGCTACAATGAGCAGTTCTTC.

CDR3 nucleotides: TGTGCCAGCAGCCTACCCGGCCGAGGGGAGACCCAGTACTTC. The encoded protein is CASSLPGRGETQYF. The chain has TRBV11-3 and TRBJ2-5; D possibly corresponds to TRBD2 (5 bases). This CDR3 has 14 amino acids. V lost 5 bases and J 5 bases, leaving 15 bases between the germline ends. Germline lookup yields CDR1 SGHNT and CDR2 YENEEA.

This chain links TRBV5-8 with TRBJ1-2; the D is unclear. The CDR3 has 13 amino acids. The V and J ends lost 6 bases and 0 bases respectively, with 9 bases between them. CDR1 and CDR2 (germline): SGHTS, YDEGEE. This CDR3 reads CASIRRTNYGYTF. In DNA form, the CDR3 reads TGTGCCAGCATCCGAAGAACTAACTATGGCTACACCTTC.

The table lists this clone with a count of one. This chain connects TRBV6-5 to TRBJ2-1; no firm D call. The CDR3 has 16 residues. V was trimmed by 0 bases and J by 7 bases, leaving 16 bases between them. Germline V lookup: CDR1 MNHEY, CDR2 SVGAGI. CDR3 coding DNA: TGTGCCAGCAGTTACTCGAACTTTCGGAATCCGAATGAGCAGTTCTTC. Amino acids: CASSYSNFRNPNEQFF.

The chain carries TRBV6-6 and TRBJ1-4, with D hard to call. Germline-derived CDR1 and CDR2 are MNHNY and SVGAGI (reference sequence). The CDR3 contains 15 residues. Trimming pared 1 base from V and 0 bases from J, leaving 6 bases between. CDR3 sequence (DNA): TGTGCCAGCAGTTACTGGAGATCAACTAATGAAAAACTGTTTTTT. This encodes CASSYWRSTNEKLFF.

Only one count was recorded for this clone. The sample carries other DNA sequences with the same CDR3. This sequence joins TRBV5-1 and TRBJ2-3; D not resolved. Trimming pared 4 bases from V and 2 bases from J, leaving 5 bases between. This CDR3 is 12 amino acids long. Germline-derived CDR1 and CDR2 are SGHRS and YFSETQ. The CDR3 nucleotides read TGCGCCAGCAGCCCTAACACAGATACGCAGTATTTT. Translated, it gives CASSPNTDTQYF.

This chain joins TRBV6-5 and TRBJ1-2; no reliable D call. The V gene lost 2 bases and the J gene lost 0 bases, with 7 bases spanning the gap. CDR1 and CDR2 from the germline V gene are MNHEY and SVGAGI. The CDR3 is 14 residues long. CDR3 sequence: CASSYREANYGYTF. The CDR3 DNA reads as TGTGCCAGCAGTTACCGCGAAGCTAACTATGGCTACACCTTC.

This chain joins TRBV19 and TRBJ1-1; 8 bases map to TRBD1. CDR3 length equals 14 residues. The V and J ends lost 5 bases and 4 bases, in that order; junction bases with no gene match: 6. The germline CDR1 and CDR2 sequences are LNHDA and SQIVND (reference sequence). For the CDR3, the DNA is TGTGCCAGTAGTTTGCAGGGGGCTGGCACTGAAGCTTTCTTT. Encoded protein: CASSLQGAGTEAFF.

CDR3 residues: CASSEGGRQGGRGNTIYF. CDR3 nucleotide sequence: TGTGCCAGCAGTGAAGGGGGGAGACAGGGAGGACGGGGAAACACCATATATTTT. The chain links TRBV6-1 to TRBJ1-3; 7 bases are a match to TRBD1. CDR1 and CDR2 (germline): MNHNS, SASEGT. The CDR3 contains 18 residues. Germline trimming cut 1 base from V and 4 bases from J; bases unmatched to any gene: 13.

The rearrangement links TRBV28 to TRBJ1-5, with TRBD1 as a possible D gene (6 bases). This CDR3 comprises 15 residues. V gave up 6 bases and J gave up 5 bases, with 17 bases separating them. The germline CDR1 and CDR2 sequences are MDHEN and SYDVKM. CDR3 sequence (DNA): TGTGCCAGCAGAGTAGGCACCAGGGGTCATCAGCCCCAGCATTTT. Protein product: CASRVGTRGHQPQHF.